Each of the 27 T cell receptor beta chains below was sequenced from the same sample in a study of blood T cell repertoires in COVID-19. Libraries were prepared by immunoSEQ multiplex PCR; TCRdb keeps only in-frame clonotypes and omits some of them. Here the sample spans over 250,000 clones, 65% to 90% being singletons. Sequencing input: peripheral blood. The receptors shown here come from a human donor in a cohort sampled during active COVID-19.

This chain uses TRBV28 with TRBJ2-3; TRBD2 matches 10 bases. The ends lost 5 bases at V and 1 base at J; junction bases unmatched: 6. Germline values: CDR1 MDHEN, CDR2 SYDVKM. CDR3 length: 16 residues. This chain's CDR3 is CASSPTGLAGTDTQYF. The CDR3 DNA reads TGTGCCAGCAGTCCAACCGGACTAGCGGGCACAGATACGCAGTATTTT.

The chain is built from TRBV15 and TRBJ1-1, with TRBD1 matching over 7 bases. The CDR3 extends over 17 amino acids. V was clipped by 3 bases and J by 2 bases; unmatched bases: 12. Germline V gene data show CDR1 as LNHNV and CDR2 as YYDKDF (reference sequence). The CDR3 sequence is CATSSPGTATINTEAFF. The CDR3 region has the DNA TGTGCCACCAGCAGCCCCGGGACAGCAACCATCAACACTGAAGCTTTCTTT.

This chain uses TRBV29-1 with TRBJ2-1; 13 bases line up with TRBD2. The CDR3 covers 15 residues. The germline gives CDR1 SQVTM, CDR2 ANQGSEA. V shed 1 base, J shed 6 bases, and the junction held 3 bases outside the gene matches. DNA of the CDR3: TGCAGCGTTGAAGGGACTAGCGGGAGTGTCAATGAGCAGTTCTTC. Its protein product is CSVEGTSGSVNEQFF.

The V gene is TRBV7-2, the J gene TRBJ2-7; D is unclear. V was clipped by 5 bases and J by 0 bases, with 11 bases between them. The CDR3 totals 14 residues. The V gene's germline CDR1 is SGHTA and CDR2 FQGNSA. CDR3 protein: CASSLTQSSYEQYF. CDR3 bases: TGTGCCAGCAGCCTAACCCAAAGCTCCTACGAGCAGTACTTC.

The CDR3 nucleotides read TGCGCCAGCAGTGGAGGGACACACACAGATACGCAGTATTTT. Protein: CASSGGTHTDTQYF. This sequence joins TRBV10-1 and TRBJ2-3; D is possibly TRBD1 (6 bases). The germline V gene has CDR1 WNHNN and CDR2 SYGVQD (reference sequence). The ends were cut back, 4 bases at V and 2 bases at J, with 10 bases in the middle. The CDR3 contains 14 residues.

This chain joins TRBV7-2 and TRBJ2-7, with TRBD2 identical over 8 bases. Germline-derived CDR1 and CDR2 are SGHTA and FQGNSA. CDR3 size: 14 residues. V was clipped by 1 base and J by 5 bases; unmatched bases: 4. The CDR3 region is CASSLVSGSHEQYF. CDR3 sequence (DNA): TGTGCCAGCAGCTTAGTAAGCGGGAGCCACGAGCAGTACTTC.

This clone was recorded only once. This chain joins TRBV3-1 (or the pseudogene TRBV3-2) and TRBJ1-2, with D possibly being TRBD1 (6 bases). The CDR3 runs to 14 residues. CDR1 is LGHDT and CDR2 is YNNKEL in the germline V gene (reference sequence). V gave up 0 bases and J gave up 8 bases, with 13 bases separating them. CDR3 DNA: TGTGCCAGCAGCCAAGATGCAGGGGTAGGCGGCTACACCTTC. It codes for CASSQDAGVGGYTF.

This chain's CDR3 is CASSPRGQGVTEAFF. CDR3 bases: TGTGCCAGCTCACCACGCGGACAGGGAGTTACTGAAGCTTTCTTT. The chain links TRBV18 to TRBJ1-1, with 8 bases fitting TRBD1. There are 15 residues in the CDR3. V lost 1 base, J lost 5 bases, and 6 bases stayed unmatched. CDR1 is KGHSH, CDR2 LQKENI, per germline.

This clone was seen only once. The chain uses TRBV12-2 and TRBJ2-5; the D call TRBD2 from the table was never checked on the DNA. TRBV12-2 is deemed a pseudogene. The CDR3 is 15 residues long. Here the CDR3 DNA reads TGTGCAAGTCGCCCGATCGGGAGGCTCGGGGAGACCCAGTACTTC. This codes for CASRPIGRLGETQYF.

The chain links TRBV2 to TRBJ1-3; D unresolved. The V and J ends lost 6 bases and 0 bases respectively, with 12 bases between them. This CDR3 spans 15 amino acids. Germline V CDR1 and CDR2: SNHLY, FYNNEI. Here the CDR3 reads CASREETHSGNTIYF. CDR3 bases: TGTGCCAGCAGGGAGGAGACACACTCTGGAAACACCATATATTTT.

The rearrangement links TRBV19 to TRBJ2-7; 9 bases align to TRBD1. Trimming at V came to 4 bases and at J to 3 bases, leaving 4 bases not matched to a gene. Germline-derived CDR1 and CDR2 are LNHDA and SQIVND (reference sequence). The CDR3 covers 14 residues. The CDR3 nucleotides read TGTGCCAGTAGTAGCCGGACAGGGGTCTACGAGCAGTACTTC. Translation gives CASSSRTGVYEQYF.

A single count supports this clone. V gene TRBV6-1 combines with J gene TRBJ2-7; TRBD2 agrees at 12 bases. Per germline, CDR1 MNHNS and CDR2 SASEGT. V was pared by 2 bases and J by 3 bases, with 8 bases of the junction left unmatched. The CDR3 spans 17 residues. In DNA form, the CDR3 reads TGTGCCAGCAGTGAATGGGCCGCTAGCGGGGGGGACTACGAGCAGTACTTC. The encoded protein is CASSEWAASGGDYEQYF.

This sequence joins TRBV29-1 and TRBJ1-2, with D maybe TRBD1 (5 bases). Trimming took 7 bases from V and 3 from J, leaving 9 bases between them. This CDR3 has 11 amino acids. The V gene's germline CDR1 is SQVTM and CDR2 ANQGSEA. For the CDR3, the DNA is TGCAGCGGCAGGGCGGACTATGGCTACACCTTC. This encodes CSGRADYGYTF.

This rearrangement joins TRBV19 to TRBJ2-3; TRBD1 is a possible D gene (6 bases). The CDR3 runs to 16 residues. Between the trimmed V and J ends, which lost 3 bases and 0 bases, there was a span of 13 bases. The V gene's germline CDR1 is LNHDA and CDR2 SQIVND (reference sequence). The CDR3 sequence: CASSMNRDLSTDTQYF. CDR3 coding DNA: TGTGCCAGTAGTATGAACAGGGACCTTAGCACAGATACGCAGTATTTT.

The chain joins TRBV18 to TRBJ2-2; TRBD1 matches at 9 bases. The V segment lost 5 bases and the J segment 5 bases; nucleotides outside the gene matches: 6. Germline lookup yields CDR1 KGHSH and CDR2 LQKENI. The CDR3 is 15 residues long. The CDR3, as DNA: TGTGCCAGCTCATCGGACAGGGGAAATACCGGGGAGCTGTTTTTT. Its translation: CASSSDRGNTGELFF.

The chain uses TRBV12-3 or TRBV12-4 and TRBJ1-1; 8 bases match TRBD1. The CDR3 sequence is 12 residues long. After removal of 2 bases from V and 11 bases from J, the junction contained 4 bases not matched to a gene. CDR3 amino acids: CASSLSGGNAFF. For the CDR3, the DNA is TGTGCCAGCAGTTTATCAGGGGGCAATGCTTTCTTT.

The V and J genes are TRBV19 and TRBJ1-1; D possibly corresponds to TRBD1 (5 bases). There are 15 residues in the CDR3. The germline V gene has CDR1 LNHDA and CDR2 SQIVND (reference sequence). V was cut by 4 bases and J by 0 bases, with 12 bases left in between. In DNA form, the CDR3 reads TGTGCCAGTAGTAGTTGGGGAGGGGTGAACACTGAAGCTTTCTTT. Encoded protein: CASSSWGGVNTEAFF.

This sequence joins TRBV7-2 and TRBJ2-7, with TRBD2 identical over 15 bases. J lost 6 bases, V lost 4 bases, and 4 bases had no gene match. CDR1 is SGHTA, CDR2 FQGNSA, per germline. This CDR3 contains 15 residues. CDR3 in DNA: TGTGCCAGCAGCTCCCCGGGACTAGCGGGAGGCGAGCAGTACTTC. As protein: CASSSPGLAGGEQYF.

The CDR3 here is CARSLLRENGNEQFF. The DNA for the CDR3 is TGTGCCAGAAGCTTGTTGAGGGAGAACGGCAATGAGCAGTTCTTC. V is TRBV5-3 and J is TRBJ2-1, with a possible D match to TRBD2 (5 bases). TRBV5-3 is given ORF status, its function remaining uncertain. The CDR3 is 15 amino acids. Trimming took off 1 base at V and 6 bases at J, with 14 bases between the two ends.

CDR3 region: CASRQQASSYEQYF. The CDR3 DNA is TGCGCCAGCCGACAACAGGCGAGCTCCTACGAGCAGTACTTC. The V gene is TRBV5-1, the J gene TRBJ2-7, with a tentative D call TRBD1 (5 bases). CDR1 SGHRS and CDR2 YFSETQ come from the germline V gene. CDR3 size: 14 residues. The ends were cut back, 7 bases at V and 0 bases at J, with 14 bases in the middle.

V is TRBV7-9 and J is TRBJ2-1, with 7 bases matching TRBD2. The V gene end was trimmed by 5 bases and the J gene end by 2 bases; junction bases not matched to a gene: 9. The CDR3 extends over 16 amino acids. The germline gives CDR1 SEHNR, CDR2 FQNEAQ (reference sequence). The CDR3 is CASSQLLAWTYNEQFF. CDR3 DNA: TGTGCCAGCAGCCAACTACTAGCGTGGACCTACAATGAGCAGTTCTTC.

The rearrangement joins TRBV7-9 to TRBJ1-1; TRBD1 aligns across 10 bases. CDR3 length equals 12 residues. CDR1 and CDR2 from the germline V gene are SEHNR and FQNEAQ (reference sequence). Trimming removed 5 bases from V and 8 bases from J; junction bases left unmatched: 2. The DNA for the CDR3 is TGTGCCAGCAGCCAGGGACAGGGGGAAGCTTTCTTT. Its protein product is CASSQGQGEAFF.

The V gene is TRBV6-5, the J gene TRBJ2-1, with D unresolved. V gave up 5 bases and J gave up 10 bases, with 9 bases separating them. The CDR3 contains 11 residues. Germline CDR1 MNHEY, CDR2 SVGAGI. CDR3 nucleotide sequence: TGTGCCAGCAGTACATTCCCAGAGCAGTTCTTC. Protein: CASSTFPEQFF.

The CDR3 DNA follows: TGTGCCAGCTCTCGGACTAGCGGGAGTCTCGCAGATACGCAGTATTTT. Amino acids: CASSRTSGSLADTQYF. The chain recombines TRBV18 with TRBJ2-3, with 13 positions matching TRBD2. CDR1 and CDR2 from the germline V gene are KGHSH and LQKENI. This CDR3 comprises 16 residues. Trimming took 6 bases from V and 4 from J; bases not matched to a gene: 7.

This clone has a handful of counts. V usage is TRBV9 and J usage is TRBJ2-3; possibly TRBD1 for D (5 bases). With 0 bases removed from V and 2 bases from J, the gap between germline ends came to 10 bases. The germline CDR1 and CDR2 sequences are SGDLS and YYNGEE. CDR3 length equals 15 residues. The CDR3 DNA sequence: TGTGCCAGCAGCGTAGGGTGGACAAACACAGATACGCAGTATTTT. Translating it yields CASSVGWTNTDTQYF.

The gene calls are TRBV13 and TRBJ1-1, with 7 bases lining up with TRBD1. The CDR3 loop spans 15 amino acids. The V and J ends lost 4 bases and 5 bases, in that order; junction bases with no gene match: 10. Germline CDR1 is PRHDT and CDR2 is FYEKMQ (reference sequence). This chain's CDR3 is CASSSRDSRQTEAFF. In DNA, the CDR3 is TGTGCCAGCAGCTCCAGGGACAGTAGGCAGACTGAAGCTTTCTTT. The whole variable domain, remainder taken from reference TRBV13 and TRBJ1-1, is AAGVIQSPRHLIKEKRETATLKCYPIPRHDTVYWYQQGPGQDPQFLISFYEKMQSDKGSIPDRFSAQQFSDYHSELNMSSLELGDSALYFCASSSRDSRQTEAFFGQGTRLTVV.

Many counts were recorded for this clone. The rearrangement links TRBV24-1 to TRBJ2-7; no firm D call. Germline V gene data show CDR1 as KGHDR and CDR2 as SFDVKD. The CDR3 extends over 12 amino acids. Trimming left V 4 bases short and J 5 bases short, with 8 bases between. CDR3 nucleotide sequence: TGTGCCACCAGTGAAACTGACAACGAGCAGTACTTC. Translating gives CATSETDNEQYF.